This entry is about one T cell receptor (beta chain). J lost 7 bases, V lost 3 bases, and 2 bases had no gene match. Germline CDR1 and CDR2: SGHTS and YDEGEE. The CDR3 consists of 12 residues. Sequencing used immunoSEQ multiplex PCR; TCRdb keeps in-frame clones, though not all of them. The sample consists of about 49,000 clones, roughly 92% of them appearing once. The sample is drawn from a study of T cell changes during pregnancy in multiple sclerosis. The receptor was derived from a female donor with multiple sclerosis, enrolled in a pregnancy study. Sequences were derived from peripheral blood, sampled after pregnancy. The chain uses TRBV5-8 and TRBJ2-7; 9 bases fit TRBD1. CDR3 loop: CASSWTGEEQYF. The CDR3 DNA sequence: TGTGCCAGCAGCTGGACAGGGGAGGAGCAGTACTTC.